This note documents a single T cell receptor (beta chain) sequence. This clone was found a few times. Its binding antigen is unknown. Base qualities were left out, and no much larger clone turns up one base away. This entry comes from a study of shared clonotypes between healthy human individuals (dated by TCRdb to 2018 to 2021). A note on the overall study: A few men and two women, aged 18 to 49 years, made up the cohort. Libraries were prepared and TCR repertoires were sequenced by different laboratories using diverse techniques, in order to increase sequencing depth and limit assay-specific biases. To estimate repertoire size and how much clonotype sharing occurs between individuals, the study deeply sequenced the blood TCR repertoires of five healthy adults. Per donor, leukapheresis produced somewhere between about 0.94 and 9.5 billion PBMCs.

CDR1 and CDR2 are drawn from the germline V gene (reference sequence): LNHDA, SQIVND. V is pruned by 8 bases and J by 8 bases, leaving 12 bases of the junction without a gene match. Taken from cysteine to phenylalanine, the CDR3 has 15 residues. The CDR3 DNA has 45 bases and is translated from base 1. What the authors observed across the whole study: Pairwise subsampling indicated that sequencing depth was expected to affect the degree of clonotype sharing among donors. Only blood was sampled, and tissue TCR repertoires likely differ from those in blood. The genetic and exposure-history diversity represented was limited by the small number of donors.

Using the deep immunoSEQ assay, multiplex PCR amplified TCR CDR3 regions from genomic DNA. For each cell subset, the extracted genomic DNA was distributed evenly across all wells of several immunoSEQ 96-well plates, and each plate served as one replicate. For unsorted PBMC, each replicate PCR was loaded with around 300 ng genomic DNA, equivalent to some 27,000 T cell genomes. Genomic DNA from unsorted PBMC was sequenced over ten immunoSEQ deep assay plates. The purified libraries were quantified using a Qubit 3.0 fluorometer, sized with a Bioanalyzer 2100, and then quantified again using the KAPA Library Quantification kit. A separate single-read 150-cycle Illumina NextSeq 550 flow cell was used to sequence each immunoSEQ 96-well plate. As for how the authors treated the data: The immunoSEQ output contained only junctional sequences without quality scores, so filtering could not match that applied to full-length reads. Sequences were annotated with PyIR, a Python wrapper for IgBLAST v1.9, and V/J genes and CDR3 were assigned using IMGT germline references. Reads were removed for weak V/J assignments (E-value above 1e-6), missing CDR3, stop codons, out-of-frame junctions, or ambiguous translated residues. V3J clonotypes were defined by identical inferred V gene, J gene, and CDR3 amino acid sequence. Percentage overlap between repertoires was computed as shared unique clonotypes divided by the size of the smaller repertoire. Richness of each repertoire was evaluated using RTK rarefaction, the Chao1 estimator, and Recon v2.1 estimates of unobserved clonotypes. The clones in this table, taken by TCRdb from immuneACCESS, are in-frame only. Not every clone is retained; where verified, under half of the shortfall comes from an unresolved V gene, and the cause of the rest is unknown. That table is the source of V, J and clone size, and D and trimming were worked out from the DNA. This sample lists 400,000 to 600,000 clones; roughly three quarters were detected once. The top ten clones comprise roughly an eighth of the sample.

Healthy HIV-negative adults with no recently reported acute infections or vaccinations were included as donors. All donors were Caucasian adults living in Nashville, Tennessee, USA. For unsorted samples, some 87 million PBMCs were counted, and genomic DNA was extracted using the QIAamp DNA Blood Mini kit. Blood was collected by leukapheresis, and PBMCs were isolated by Ficoll-Histopaque density gradient centrifugation and then cryopreserved in liquid nitrogen vapor phase. Here the chain combines TRBV19 and TRBJ1-2; 12 central nucleotides agree with TRBD1. The source of this sequence is a woman aged 35 to 49 in good health. Some clones in this sample may be carry-over from other donors' samples. Sequenced material: PBMCs. The DNA sequence reads TGTGCCAGTCGCGAGGTGGGACAGGGGGCGAAAGGCTACACCTTC. It specifies CASREVGQGAKGYTF.